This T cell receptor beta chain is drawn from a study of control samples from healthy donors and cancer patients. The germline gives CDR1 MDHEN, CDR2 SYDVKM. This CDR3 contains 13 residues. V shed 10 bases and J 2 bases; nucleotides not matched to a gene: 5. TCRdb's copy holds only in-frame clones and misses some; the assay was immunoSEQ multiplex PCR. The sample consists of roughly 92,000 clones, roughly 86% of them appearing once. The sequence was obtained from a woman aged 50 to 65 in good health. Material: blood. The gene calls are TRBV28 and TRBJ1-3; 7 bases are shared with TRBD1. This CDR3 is CATLDRAGNTIYF. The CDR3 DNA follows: TGTGCCACGTTAGACAGGGCTGGAAACACCATATATTTT.